What follows is one T cell receptor beta chain and its context. This clone was seen just once. The clone's antigen remains unknown. No base qualities exist here, and no much larger clone lies one base off it. This sample stems from a study of somatic mutations in cytotoxic T cells in rheumatoid arthritis (dated by TCRdb to the late 2010s). About the investigation overall: Some V beta antibody-stained T-cell populations were flow-sorted on a FACSAria II or Sony SH800 at nearly 100% purity, and sorted V beta1+ cells also underwent TCRB sequencing. To characterize clonality, the study used TCRB deep sequencing while asking whether somatic mutations are carried by expanded CD8+ T-cell clones in newly diagnosed, untreated rheumatoid arthritis. TCRB deep sequencing was performed for about 70 rheumatoid arthritis patients and 15 to 20 healthy controls. The median ages of the patient and control groups were essentially identical. Here is what the overall study found, with its caveats: Rheumatoid arthritis patients and age-matched healthy controls did not significantly differ in CD8+ T-cell clonality. The antigen targets of the expanded CD8+ clones were unknown, and absence from virus-specific databases did not rule out viral specificity. In patients, CD8+ clonality rose with age (Spearman r of about 0.53), which was not the case in healthy controls. Several identical CD8+ TCRB sequences were found in both blood and synovial fluid, and in about an eighth of the roughly 60 patients the largest CD8+ clone exceeded 20% of CD8+ cells.

With a median age of about 51 years (range 21-70) and approximately 53% female, the healthy controls consisted of 20 blood donors whose buffy coats were used. CD4+ and CD8+ cells were isolated by positive magnetic bead selection on an AutoMACS, and purity was checked by flow cytometry. Isolation of peripheral blood mononuclear cells was done through Ficoll-Paque PLUS density gradient separation. DNA was extracted from CD4-enriched, CD8-enriched or PBMC samples with Nucleospin Tissue or Tissue XS kits and quantified with a Qubit 2.0 fluorometer. Genomic DNA underwent TCRB CDR3 sequencing using the immunoSEQ assay. The authors' analysis ran thus. Analyses were restricted to productive TCRB rearrangements. Clonality was expressed as a Shannon entropy-based productive clonality index, with each clone defined by a unique TCRB CDR3 sequence. The template counts of each clone relative to the total templates per sample were used to calculate repertoire overlap between two samples. A correlation with a Spearman r of 0.55 to 0.75 was found between V-gene usage by flow cytometry and V-gene usage by TCRB sequencing. TCRdb mirrors the immuneACCESS table, restricted to in-frame sequences. Some clones are absent from its copies; in checked studies, under half trace to an unresolved V gene, and the reason for the others is unknown. That table supplies the V and J calls and clone size; D and trimming were determined from the DNA. Across this sample there are roughly 10,000 clones, with roughly 80% seen only once. About 20% of the sample belongs to the ten largest clones.

The material sequenced was CD8+ T cells sorted from blood. The source of this sequence is a middle-aged man in good health.

The base sequence is TGTGCCAGCAGCGTAGGTCGAACAGGGGGGGTCTACGAGCAGTACTTC. Its coded protein is CASSVGRTGGVYEQYF. The chain was built from TRBV9 and TRBJ2-5; TRBD1 might be the D gene, on 8 matching bases. The J call may be faulty, since TRBJ2-7 better matches the DNA end. The CDR3 starts with the cysteine, ends with the phenylalanine, and has 16 residues. CDR3 DNA only is kept here, 48 bases in frame from base 1. CDR1 SGDLS and CDR2 YYNGEE were looked up in the germline V gene.